This T cell receptor (beta chain) is drawn from a study of T cells in Graves' hyperthyroidism and ophthalmopathy. With 2 bases removed from V and 2 bases from J, the gap between germline ends came to 13 bases. This CDR3 has 14 residues. The germline gives CDR1 DFQATT, CDR2 SNEGSKA (reference sequence). Amplification of TCR beta CDR3 regions used RNA as the template. HTBI primers were employed in a first-round RT-PCR of the TCR CDR3. A single record per CDR3 protein comes from TCRdb applying MiXCR to the multiplex PCR reads. The table has about 640,000 distinct CDR3 sequences, about 14% seen once; the top ten hold roughly an eighth. This clonotype occurred many times. Antigen unknown. Study-level points and caveats: Among thyroid clonotypes expanded above 0.001, most also appeared in blood.

The PBMCs were taken from 10 ml of fresh peripheral blood. The receptor comes from a woman aged 45-60 years with Graves' ophthalmopathy. Sequenced: blood. V and J are TRBV20-1 and TRBJ2-7, with D unclear. The CDR3 loop is CSARRLERTYEQYF. As DNA, the CDR3 is TGCAGTGCTAGAAGGCTCGAGCGTACCTACGAGCAGTACTTC.